Listed here is a single TCR beta chain. Reverse transcription of all isolated RNA meant that expressed TCRB transcripts were sequenced. The data were produced by immunoSEQ multiplex PCR, yet TCRdb's version contains in-frame clones alone and is incomplete. The sample yields some 400,000 clones, approximately 16% seen once. The source of the sample is a study of beta chain features in type 1 diabetes. There are 16 residues in the CDR3. V was clipped by 7 bases and J by 3 bases; unmatched bases: 17. Germline CDR1 is SQVTM and CDR2 is ANQGSEA. The sequence was obtained from a woman aged 18-30 years in good health. The J gene is TRBJ1-1, the V gene TRBV29-1; 7 bases match TRBD1. Sequenced material: naive CD4+ T cells from blood. CDR3 coding DNA: TGCAGCGCTTCGCGACTGGACAGGATCTACTACACTGAAGCTTTCTTT. Amino acids: CSASRLDRIYYTEAFF.